This record looks at one TCR beta chain sequence and its context. What it binds is not known. The germline CDR1 and CDR2 sequences are MNHNY and SVGAGI (reference sequence). This CDR3 contains 11 residues. Trimming cost V 5 bases and J 5 bases, with 6 bases left between them. Only in-frame clones appear in the TCRdb table, and some are missing; sequencing was by immunoSEQ multiplex PCR. Altogether 90,000 to 120,000 clones are present, 87% being singletons, with the ten largest covering around 5%. The analysis combined second doses at about 4 or about 12 weeks. The data stem from a study of T cell responses to AZD1222 COVID-19 vaccine. Whole-study results and caveats: Most donors were white British and more were female, and clonal diversity was possibly underestimated. Spike-specific TCR breadth and depth went up after people got two AZD1222 doses. Close to half of spike-specific TCRs reportedly recognize unmutated variant regions.

The rearrangement joins TRBV6-6 to TRBJ2-5; D is perhaps TRBD2 (6 bases). Sequencing used peripheral blood, obtained 28 days after the second AZD1222 dose. The clonotype was recovered from an adult who received the AZD1222 COVID-19 vaccine. CDR3 sequence (DNA): TGTGCCAGCAGTGGGGGGGAGACCCAGTACTTC. Translated, it gives CASSGGETQYF.